This T cell receptor (beta chain) originates from a study of human T cells and chemical hapten exposure. The study, taken as a whole, reports: Expanded TCR sets contained significantly more large CDR3 similarity clusters than controls.

Note on this clonotype: The antigen remains undetermined.

The time point was: patch test 3, about 24 weeks after DPC sensitization. The sample's treatment: therapeutic diphenylcyclopropenone sensitization with weekly scalp DPC. Unique molecular identifiers were attached to individual cDNA molecules during library preparation. TCRdb reprocessed the RACE reads via MiXCR and lists one record per CDR3 protein. The sample holds 210,000 or so distinct CDR3 sequences, 24% seen once. V lost 5 bases, J lost 9 bases, and 17 bases lay in between. The CDR3 has 14 amino acids. Germline CDR1 and CDR2: SGHTA and FQGTGA. The sample here was whole blood, taken in connection with sensitization to the hapten diphenylcyclopropenone (DPC). This clonotype originated in a woman aged 40-49 years with alopecia areata. Some clones in this sample may be carry-over from other donors' samples. The chain links TRBV7-3 to TRBJ2-1; D gene uncertain. CDR3 coding DNA: TGTGCCAGCAGCACAAGTCCGGGCACTCGTGAGCAGTTCTTC. The encoded protein is CASSTSPGTREQFF.